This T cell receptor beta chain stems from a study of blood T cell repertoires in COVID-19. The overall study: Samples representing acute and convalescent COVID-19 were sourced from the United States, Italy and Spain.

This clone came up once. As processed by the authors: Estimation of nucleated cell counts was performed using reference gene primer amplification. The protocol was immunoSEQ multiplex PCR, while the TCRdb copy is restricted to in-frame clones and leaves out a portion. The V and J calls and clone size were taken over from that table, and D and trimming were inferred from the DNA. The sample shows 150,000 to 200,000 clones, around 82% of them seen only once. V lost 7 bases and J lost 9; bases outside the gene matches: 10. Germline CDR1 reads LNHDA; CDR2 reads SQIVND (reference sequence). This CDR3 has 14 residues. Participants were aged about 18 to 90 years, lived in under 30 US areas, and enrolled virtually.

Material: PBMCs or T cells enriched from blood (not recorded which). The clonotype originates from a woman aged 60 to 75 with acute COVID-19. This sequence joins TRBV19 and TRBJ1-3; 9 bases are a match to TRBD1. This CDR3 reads CASTYPGQGFTIYF. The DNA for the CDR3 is TGTGCCAGTACTTATCCGGGACAGGGATTCACCATATATTTT.